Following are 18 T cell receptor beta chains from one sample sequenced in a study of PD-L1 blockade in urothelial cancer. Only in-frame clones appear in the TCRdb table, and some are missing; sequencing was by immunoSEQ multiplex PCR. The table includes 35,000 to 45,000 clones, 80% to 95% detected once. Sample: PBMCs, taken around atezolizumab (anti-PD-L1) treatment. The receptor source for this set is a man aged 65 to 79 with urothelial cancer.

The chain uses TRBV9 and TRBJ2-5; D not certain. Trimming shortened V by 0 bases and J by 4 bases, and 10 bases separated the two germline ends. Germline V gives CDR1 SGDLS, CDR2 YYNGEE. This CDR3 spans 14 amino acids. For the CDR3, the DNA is TGTGCCAGCAGCGTAGGGGCCAACTCAGAGACCCAGTACTTC. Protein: CASSVGANSETQYF.

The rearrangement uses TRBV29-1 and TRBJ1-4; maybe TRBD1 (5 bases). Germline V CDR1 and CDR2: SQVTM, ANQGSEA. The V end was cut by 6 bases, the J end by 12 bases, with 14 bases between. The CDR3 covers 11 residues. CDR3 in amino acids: CSVRVGEELFF. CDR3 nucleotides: TGCAGCGTCAGGGTCGGGGAGGAACTGTTTTTT. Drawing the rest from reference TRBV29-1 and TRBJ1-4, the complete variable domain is SAVISQKPSRDICQRGTSLTIQCQVDSQVTMMFWYRQQPGQSLTLIATANQGSEATYESGFVIDKFPISRPNLTFSTLTVSNMSPEDSSIYLCSVRVGEELFFGSGTQLSVL.

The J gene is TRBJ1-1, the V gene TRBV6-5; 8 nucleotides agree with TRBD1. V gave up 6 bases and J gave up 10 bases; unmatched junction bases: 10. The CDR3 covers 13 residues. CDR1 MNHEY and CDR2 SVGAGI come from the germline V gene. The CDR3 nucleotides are TGTGCCAGCAGAAGAGACAGGGGCATCGCAGCTTTCTTT. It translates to CASRRDRGIAAFF.

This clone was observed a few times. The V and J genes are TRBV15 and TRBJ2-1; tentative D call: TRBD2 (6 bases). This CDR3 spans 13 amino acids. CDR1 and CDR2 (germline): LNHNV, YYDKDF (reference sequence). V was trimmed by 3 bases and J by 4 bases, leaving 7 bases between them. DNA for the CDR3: TGTGCCACCAGCAGGGGAGGATACAATGAGCAGTTCTTC. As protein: CATSRGGYNEQFF.

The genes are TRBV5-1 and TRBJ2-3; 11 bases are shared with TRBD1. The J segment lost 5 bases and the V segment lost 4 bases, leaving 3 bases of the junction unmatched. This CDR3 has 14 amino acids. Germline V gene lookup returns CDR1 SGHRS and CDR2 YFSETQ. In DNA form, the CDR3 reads TGCGCCAGCAGCGGACAGGGGGCTGGAGATACGCAGTATTTT. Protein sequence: CASSGQGAGDTQYF.

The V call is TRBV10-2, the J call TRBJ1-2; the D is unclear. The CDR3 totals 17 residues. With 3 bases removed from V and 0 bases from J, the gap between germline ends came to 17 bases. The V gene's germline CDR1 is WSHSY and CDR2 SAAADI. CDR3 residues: CASSELPSWSSNYGYTF. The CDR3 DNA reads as TGCGCCAGCAGTGAACTCCCATCTTGGTCCTCTAACTATGGCTACACCTTC.

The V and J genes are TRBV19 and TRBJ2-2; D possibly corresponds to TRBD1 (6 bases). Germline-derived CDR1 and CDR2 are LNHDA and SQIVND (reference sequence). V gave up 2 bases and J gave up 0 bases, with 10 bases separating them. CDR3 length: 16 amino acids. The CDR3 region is CASSISWGPNTGELFF. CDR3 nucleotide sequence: TGTGCCAGTAGTATATCATGGGGGCCGAACACCGGGGAGCTGTTTTTT.

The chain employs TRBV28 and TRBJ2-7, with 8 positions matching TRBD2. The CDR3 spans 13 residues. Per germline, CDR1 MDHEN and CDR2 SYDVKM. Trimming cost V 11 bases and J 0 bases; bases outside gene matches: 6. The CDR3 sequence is CAGRAGASYEQYF. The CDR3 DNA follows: TGTGCCGGGCGAGCGGGGGCCTCCTACGAGCAGTACTTC.

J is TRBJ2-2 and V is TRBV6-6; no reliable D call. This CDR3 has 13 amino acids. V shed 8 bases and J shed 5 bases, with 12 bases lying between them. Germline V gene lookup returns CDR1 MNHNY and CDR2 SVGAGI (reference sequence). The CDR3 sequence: CASELARTGELFF. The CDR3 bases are TGTGCCAGCGAACTCGCGAGGACCGGGGAGCTGTTTTTT.

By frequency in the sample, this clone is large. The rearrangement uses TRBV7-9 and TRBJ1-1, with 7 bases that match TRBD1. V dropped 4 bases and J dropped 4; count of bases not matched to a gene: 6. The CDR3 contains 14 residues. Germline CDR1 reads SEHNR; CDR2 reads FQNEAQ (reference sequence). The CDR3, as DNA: TGTGCCAGCAGCTCTACAGGGGCTAGCACTGAAGCTTTCTTT. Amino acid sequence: CASSSTGASTEAFF.

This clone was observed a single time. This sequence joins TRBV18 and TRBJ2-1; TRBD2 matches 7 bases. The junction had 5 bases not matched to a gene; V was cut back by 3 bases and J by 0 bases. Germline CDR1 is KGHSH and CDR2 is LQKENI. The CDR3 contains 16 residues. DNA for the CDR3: TGTGCCAGCTCACCTTCGGGCGGGAGCTCCTACAATGAGCAGTTCTTC. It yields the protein CASSPSGGSSYNEQFF.

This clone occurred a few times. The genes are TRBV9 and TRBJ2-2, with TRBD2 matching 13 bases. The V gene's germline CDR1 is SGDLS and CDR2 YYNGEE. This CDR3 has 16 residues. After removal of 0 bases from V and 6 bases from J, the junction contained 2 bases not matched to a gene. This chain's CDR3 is CASSVGLAGGSGELFF. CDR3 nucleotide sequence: TGTGCCAGCAGCGTAGGACTAGCGGGAGGATCCGGGGAGCTGTTTTTT.

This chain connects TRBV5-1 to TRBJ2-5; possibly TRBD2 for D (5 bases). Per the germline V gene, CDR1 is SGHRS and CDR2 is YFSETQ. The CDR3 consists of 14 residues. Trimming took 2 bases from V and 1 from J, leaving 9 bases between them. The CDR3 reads CASSLQAAQETQYF. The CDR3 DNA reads TGCGCCAGCAGCTTACAAGCGGCCCAAGAGACCCAGTACTTC.

The DNA for the CDR3 is TGTGCCAGCTCACCGACTAGCGGGAGCCACGTTGAGCAGTTCTTC. Its protein product is CASSPTSGSHVEQFF. V gene TRBV18 combines with J gene TRBJ2-1, with 12 bases fitting TRBD2. The germline gives CDR1 KGHSH, CDR2 LQKENI. CDR3 size: 15 residues. V lost 3 bases to trimming and J lost 9 bases; unmatched junction nucleotides: 6.

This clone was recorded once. The CDR3 nucleotides read TGTGCCAGCAGTTACTCGCTCGAGGGAAGTGAGCAGTTCTTC. Protein product: CASSYSLEGSEQFF. The rearrangement joins TRBV6-6 to TRBJ2-1, with a tentative D call TRBD2 (5 bases). CDR1 is MNHNY and CDR2 is SVGAGI in the germline V gene (reference sequence). The V end was cut by 0 bases, the J end by 9 bases, with 12 bases between. This CDR3 contains 14 residues.

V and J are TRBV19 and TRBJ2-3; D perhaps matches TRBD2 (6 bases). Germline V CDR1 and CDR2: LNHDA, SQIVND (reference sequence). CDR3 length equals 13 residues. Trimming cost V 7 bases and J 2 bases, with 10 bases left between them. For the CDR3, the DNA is TGTGCCAGTAAACGCGGGATCACAGATACGCAGTATTTT. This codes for CASKRGITDTQYF.

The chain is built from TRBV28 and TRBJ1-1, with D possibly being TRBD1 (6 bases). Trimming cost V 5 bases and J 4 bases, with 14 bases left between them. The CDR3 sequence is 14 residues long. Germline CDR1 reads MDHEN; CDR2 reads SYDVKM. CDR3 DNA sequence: TGTGCCAGCAGTAAACAGGGTAGAAGCACTGAAGCTTTCTTT. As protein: CASSKQGRSTEAFF.

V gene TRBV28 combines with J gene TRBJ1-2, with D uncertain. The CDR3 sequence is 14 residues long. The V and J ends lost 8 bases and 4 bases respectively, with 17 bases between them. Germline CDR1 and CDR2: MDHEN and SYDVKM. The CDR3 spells CASAWASMLYGYTF. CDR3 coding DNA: TGTGCCAGCGCGTGGGCCTCAATGCTCTATGGCTACACCTTC.